A selection of T cell receptor beta chains follows, all from one sample in a study of identical twins. Each CDR3 protein gets one entry after TCRdb re-called the 5' RACE reads with MiXCR. The sample consists of 1.5 million to 2 million distinct CDR3 sequences, around 29% of them appearing once. The sequenced material came from cord blood. All receptors derive from a newborn girl in good health. The CDR3 runs from the conserved cysteine through the conserved F or W. The order of the fields is clone size, J gene, V gene, D gene, CDR3 length, CDR3 protein, CDR3 DNA. D genes are given only for firm matches. Some rows have no size entry. The others give once, few or many, or a class for an expanded clone.

clone_size: few; j_call: TRBJ2-5; v_call: TRBV5-1; d_call: TRBD1; cdr3_length: 15; cdr3_aa: CASSPPAGGQETQYF; cdr3_nt: TGCGCCAGCAGCCCCCCAGCAGGGGGCCAAGAGACCCAGTACTTC
clone_size: once; j_call: TRBJ2-1; v_call: TRBV27; d_call: TRBD2; cdr3_length: 15; cdr3_aa: CASTTAGASYKEQFF; cdr3_nt: TGTGCCAGCACCACAGCGGGGGCCTCCTACAAGGAGCAGTTCTTC
clone_size: .; j_call: TRBJ2-5; v_call: TRBV4-1; d_call: .; cdr3_length: 15; cdr3_aa: CASSARDGPQETQYF; cdr3_nt: TGCGCCAGCAGCGCCCGGGACGGGCCGCAAGAGACCCAGTACTTC
clone_size: few; j_call: TRBJ2-4; v_call: TRBV12-3/TRBV12-4; d_call: .; cdr3_length: 17; cdr3_aa: CASSSTGPTLAKNIQYF; cdr3_nt: TGTGCCAGCAGTTCTACGGGACCGACTCTAGCCAAAAACATTCAGTACTTC
clone_size: .; j_call: TRBJ2-7; v_call: TRBV6-2/TRBV6-3; d_call: TRBD2; cdr3_length: 13; cdr3_aa: CASSAGLVNEQYF; cdr3_nt: TGTGCCAGCAGCGCGGGACTAGTCAATGAGCAGTACTTC
clone_size: .; j_call: TRBJ2-7; v_call: TRBV21-1; d_call: .; cdr3_length: 16; cdr3_aa: CASSTSPLTWSYEQYF; cdr3_nt: TGTGCCAGCAGCACTTCCCCTTTGACCTGGTCCTACGAGCAGTACTTC
clone_size: .; j_call: TRBJ1-2; v_call: TRBV29-1; d_call: TRBD1; cdr3_length: 10; cdr3_aa: CSVHRGDYTF; cdr3_nt: TGCAGCGTCCACAGGGGAGACTACACCTTC
clone_size: .; j_call: TRBJ1-1; v_call: TRBV3-1; d_call: .; cdr3_length: 12; cdr3_aa: CASSQGEAEAFF; cdr3_nt: TGTGCCAGCAGCCAGGGTGAGGCTGAAGCTTTCTTT
clone_size: .; j_call: TRBJ2-7; v_call: TRBV14; d_call: .; cdr3_length: 12; cdr3_aa: CASSQDQGEQYF; cdr3_nt: TGTGCCAGCAGCCAAGATCAGGGCGAGCAGTACTTC
clone_size: many; j_call: TRBJ1-2; v_call: TRBV7-2; d_call: .; cdr3_length: 13; cdr3_aa: CASSLAKGYGYTF; cdr3_nt: TGTGCCAGCAGCTTAGCGAAGGGCTATGGCTACACCTTC
clone_size: .; j_call: TRBJ2-7; v_call: TRBV2; d_call: .; cdr3_length: 12; cdr3_aa: CASSEVPYERYF; cdr3_nt: TGTGCCAGCAGTGAAGTCCCCTACGAGCGGTACTTC
clone_size: .; j_call: TRBJ2-1; v_call: TRBV2; d_call: TRBD1; cdr3_length: 13; cdr3_aa: CARTGGPYNEQFF; cdr3_nt: TGTGCCAGGACAGGGGGCCCCTACAATGAGCAGTTCTTC
clone_size: few; j_call: TRBJ1-1; v_call: TRBV29-1; d_call: TRBD1; cdr3_length: 11; cdr3_aa: CSVGDRFEAFF; cdr3_nt: TGCAGCGTTGGGGACAGGTTTGAAGCTTTCTTT
clone_size: .; j_call: TRBJ2-1; v_call: TRBV10-2; d_call: .; cdr3_length: 11; cdr3_aa: CASSEWGLTFF; cdr3_nt: TGCGCCAGCAGTGAGTGGGGTCTCACGTTCTTC
clone_size: .; j_call: TRBJ1-1; v_call: TRBV20-1; d_call: .; cdr3_length: 13; cdr3_aa: CSARDLPDTEAFF; cdr3_nt: TGCAGTGCTAGAGATCTTCCTGACACTGAAGCTTTCTTT
clone_size: few; j_call: TRBJ1-2; v_call: TRBV28; d_call: .; cdr3_length: 13; cdr3_aa: CASSFSLLYGYTF; cdr3_nt: TGTGCCAGCAGTTTCTCTCTGCTTTATGGCTACACCTTC
clone_size: .; j_call: TRBJ1-6; v_call: TRBV28; d_call: .; cdr3_length: 15; cdr3_aa: CASRRESSYNSPLHF; cdr3_nt: TGTGCCAGCAGGCGGGAGAGCTCCTATAATTCACCCCTCCACTTT
clone_size: .; j_call: TRBJ2-1; v_call: TRBV6-1; d_call: TRBD2; cdr3_length: 18; cdr3_aa: CASTRTSGRTGSYNEQFF; cdr3_nt: TGTGCCAGCACCCGGACTAGCGGGAGGACGGGCTCCTACAATGAGCAGTTCTTC
clone_size: .; j_call: TRBJ1-1; v_call: TRBV6-5; d_call: .; cdr3_length: 13; cdr3_aa: CASSYASGTKAFF; cdr3_nt: TGTGCCAGCAGTTACGCATCCGGGACCAAAGCTTTCTTT
clone_size: .; j_call: TRBJ2-4; v_call: TRBV28; d_call: .; cdr3_length: 13; cdr3_aa: CASRPRTGWEQYF; cdr3_nt: TGTGCCAGCAGACCCCGCACGGGGTGGGAGCAGTACTTC
clone_size: few; j_call: TRBJ1-1; v_call: TRBV4-1; d_call: .; cdr3_length: 15; cdr3_aa: CASSQDREGNTEAFF; cdr3_nt: TGCGCCAGCAGCCAAGATCGGGAGGGAAACACTGAAGCTTTCTTT
clone_size: .; j_call: TRBJ2-1; v_call: TRBV5-1; d_call: TRBD2; cdr3_length: 19; cdr3_aa: CASSLWGTSGVWAYNEQFF; cdr3_nt: TGCGCCAGCAGCTTGTGGGGGACTAGCGGGGTTTGGGCCTACAATGAGCAGTTCTTC
clone_size: .; j_call: TRBJ1-1; v_call: TRBV29-1; d_call: .; cdr3_length: 11; cdr3_aa: CSVELGPEAFF; cdr3_nt: TGCAGCGTTGAACTAGGGCCTGAAGCTTTCTTT
clone_size: .; j_call: TRBJ1-1; v_call: TRBV9; d_call: .; cdr3_length: 13; cdr3_aa: CASRTGAESEAFF; cdr3_nt: TGTGCCAGCAGGACGGGAGCTGAATCTGAAGCTTTCTTT
clone_size: .; j_call: TRBJ2-5; v_call: TRBV7-9; d_call: .; cdr3_length: 16; cdr3_aa: CASSLTARRLGETQYF; cdr3_nt: TGTGCCAGCAGCTTAACCGCCAGGAGGTTGGGAGAGACCCAGTACTTC
clone_size: .; j_call: TRBJ2-4; v_call: TRBV4-1; d_call: TRBD2; cdr3_length: 19; cdr3_aa: CASSQVRLAGGLAKNIQYF; cdr3_nt: TGCGCCAGCAGCCAAGTACGACTAGCGGGGGGGTTAGCCAAAAACATTCAGTACTTC
clone_size: .; j_call: TRBJ2-2; v_call: TRBV11-2; d_call: TRBD2; cdr3_length: 17; cdr3_aa: CASSLRTSGPNTGELFF; cdr3_nt: TGTGCCAGCAGCCTCCGGACTAGCGGGCCGAACACCGGGGAGCTGTTTTTT
clone_size: few; j_call: TRBJ1-4; v_call: TRBV7-8; d_call: .; cdr3_length: 16; cdr3_aa: CASSFLLQSTNEKLFF; cdr3_nt: TGTGCCAGCAGCTTCCTTTTACAGTCAACTAATGAAAAACTGTTTTTT
clone_size: .; j_call: TRBJ1-2; v_call: TRBV4-2; d_call: .; cdr3_length: 17; cdr3_aa: CASSQDWPGRGGYGYTF; cdr3_nt: TGTGCCAGCAGCCAAGATTGGCCCGGCCGGGGAGGGTATGGCTACACCTTC
clone_size: few; j_call: TRBJ2-7; v_call: TRBV7-8; d_call: .; cdr3_length: 16; cdr3_aa: CASSLAGVRVRYEQYF; cdr3_nt: TGTGCCAGCAGCTTAGCAGGGGTACGAGTACGGTACGAGCAGTACTTC
clone_size: .; j_call: TRBJ1-5; v_call: TRBV10-2; d_call: .; cdr3_length: 16; cdr3_aa: CASSERDLFSNQPQHF; cdr3_nt: TGCGCCAGCAGTGAGAGGGACCTCTTTAGCAATCAGCCCCAGCATTTT
clone_size: .; j_call: TRBJ2-7; v_call: TRBV6-1; d_call: .; cdr3_length: 12; cdr3_aa: CATGDSGYEQYF; cdr3_nt: TGTGCCACCGGAGATTCGGGGTACGAGCAGTACTTC
clone_size: .; j_call: TRBJ2-7; v_call: TRBV20-1; d_call: TRBD2; cdr3_length: 15; cdr3_aa: CSASRASGRGYEQYF; cdr3_nt: TGCAGTGCTAGTAGGGCTAGCGGGAGGGGCTACGAGCAGTACTTC
clone_size: many; j_call: TRBJ1-2; v_call: TRBV28; d_call: .; cdr3_length: 13; cdr3_aa: CASSLDRPYGYTF; cdr3_nt: TGTGCCAGCAGCCTTGACAGACCGTATGGCTACACCTTC
clone_size: few; j_call: TRBJ1-1; v_call: TRBV6-2/TRBV6-3; d_call: .; cdr3_length: 15; cdr3_aa: CASSYAAGTRVEAFF; cdr3_nt: TGTGCCAGCAGTTACGCAGCCGGGACAAGGGTTGAAGCTTTCTTT
clone_size: many; j_call: TRBJ2-5; v_call: TRBV9; d_call: TRBD2; cdr3_length: 15; cdr3_aa: CASSVAGGLQETQYF; cdr3_nt: TGTGCCAGCAGCGTAGCGGGGGGACTTCAAGAGACCCAGTACTTC
clone_size: few; j_call: TRBJ1-1; v_call: TRBV25-1; d_call: .; cdr3_length: 14; cdr3_aa: CASSELDRNTEAFF; cdr3_nt: TGTGCCAGCAGTGAATTGGACAGGAACACTGAAGCTTTCTTT
clone_size: few; j_call: TRBJ2-7; v_call: TRBV24-1; d_call: TRBD1; cdr3_length: 13; cdr3_aa: CATSDVTGIEQYF; cdr3_nt: TGTGCCACCAGTGATGTGACAGGGATCGAGCAGTACTTC
clone_size: .; j_call: TRBJ2-1; v_call: TRBV24-1; d_call: TRBD1; cdr3_length: 16; cdr3_aa: CATSDFGTGAVTEQFF; cdr3_nt: TGTGCCACCAGTGATTTTGGGACAGGGGCGGTTACTGAGCAGTTCTTC
clone_size: .; j_call: TRBJ1-1; v_call: TRBV3-1; d_call: TRBD1; cdr3_length: 14; cdr3_aa: CASSQEVGDSEAFF; cdr3_nt: TGTGCCAGCAGCCAAGAAGTGGGGGACAGTGAAGCTTTCTTT
clone_size: few; j_call: TRBJ2-7; v_call: TRBV20-1; d_call: .; cdr3_length: 12; cdr3_aa: CSVWGSSYEQYF; cdr3_nt: TGCAGTGTATGGGGCAGCTCCTACGAGCAGTACTTC
clone_size: few; j_call: TRBJ2-7; v_call: TRBV4-1; d_call: TRBD1; cdr3_length: 15; cdr3_aa: CASSQGRDSSYEQYF; cdr3_nt: TGCGCCAGCAGCCAAGGACGGGACAGCTCCTACGAGCAGTACTTC
clone_size: many; j_call: TRBJ1-2; v_call: TRBV12-3/TRBV12-4; d_call: TRBD1; cdr3_length: 13; cdr3_aa: CASSLGGAYGYTF; cdr3_nt: TGTGCCAGCAGCTTAGGGGGCGCCTATGGCTACACCTTC
clone_size: .; j_call: TRBJ2-7; v_call: TRBV13; d_call: TRBD2; cdr3_length: 14; cdr3_aa: CASSLEERDSEQYF; cdr3_nt: TGTGCCAGCAGCTTAGAGGAGCGGGACTCCGAGCAGTACTTC
clone_size: few; j_call: TRBJ1-1; v_call: TRBV5-5; d_call: .; cdr3_length: 14; cdr3_aa: CASSWGTLNTEAFF; cdr3_nt: TGTGCCAGCAGCTGGGGGACCCTCAACACTGAAGCTTTCTTT
clone_size: many; j_call: TRBJ1-1; v_call: TRBV12-3/TRBV12-4; d_call: .; cdr3_length: 14; cdr3_aa: CASSSGTSFTEAFF; cdr3_nt: TGTGCCAGCAGTTCAGGGACGTCCTTCACTGAAGCTTTCTTT
clone_size: .; j_call: TRBJ2-1; v_call: TRBV3-1; d_call: TRBD2; cdr3_length: 15; cdr3_aa: CASSPSGRWGNKQFF; cdr3_nt: TGTGCCAGCAGCCCTAGCGGGAGATGGGGTAATAAGCAGTTCTTC
clone_size: .; j_call: TRBJ2-5; v_call: TRBV3-1; d_call: .; cdr3_length: 15; cdr3_aa: CASSPGERPQETQYF; cdr3_nt: TGTGCCAGCAGCCCAGGGGAGCGGCCCCAAGAGACCCAGTACTTC
clone_size: few; j_call: TRBJ2-4; v_call: TRBV6-6; d_call: .; cdr3_length: 15; cdr3_aa: CASSYSMADKNIQYF; cdr3_nt: TGTGCCAGCAGTTACTCGATGGCGGACAAAAACATTCAGTACTTC
clone_size: .; j_call: TRBJ1-2; v_call: TRBV27; d_call: .; cdr3_length: 15; cdr3_aa: CASSMFSQGNYGCTF; cdr3_nt: TGTGCCAGCAGTATGTTTAGCCAGGGAAACTATGGCTGCACCTTC
clone_size: few; j_call: TRBJ2-7; v_call: TRBV6-1; d_call: TRBD1; cdr3_length: 15; cdr3_aa: CASIIEGTDFYEQYF; cdr3_nt: TGTGCCAGCATCATCGAAGGGACAGACTTCTACGAGCAGTACTTC
clone_size: once; j_call: TRBJ1-1; v_call: TRBV20-1; d_call: .; cdr3_length: 16; cdr3_aa: CSARDYGGTPNTEAFF; cdr3_nt: TGCAGTGCTAGAGATTACGGCGGGACACCGAACACTGAAGCTTTCTTT
clone_size: many; j_call: TRBJ1-4; v_call: TRBV2; d_call: .; cdr3_length: 14; cdr3_aa: CASSRTPTNEKLFF; cdr3_nt: TGTGCCAGCAGCCGGACACCAACTAATGAAAAACTGTTTTTT
clone_size: few; j_call: TRBJ2-1; v_call: TRBV20-1; d_call: .; cdr3_length: 13; cdr3_aa: CSAAGSHYNEQFF; cdr3_nt: TGCAGTGCCGCCGGGTCACACTACAATGAGCAGTTCTTC
clone_size: once; j_call: TRBJ2-3; v_call: TRBV7-9; d_call: TRBD2; cdr3_length: 18; cdr3_aa: CASSLGPSGRRSTDTQYF; cdr3_nt: TGTGCCAGCAGCTTAGGCCCTAGCGGGAGACGGAGCACAGATACGCAGTATTTT